This TCR beta chain was documented in a study of CD8+ T cells in alopecia areata. In the study overall: It was oral tofacitinib, at 5 to 10 mg twice daily, that treated patients received.

Whole-study results and caveats: Affected scalp, especially in alopecia totalis/universalis, had a higher clonality than normal scalp did.

Treatment given: oral pan-JAK inhibitor, 5-10 mg twice daily. Germline V gives CDR1 MGHRA, CDR2 YSYEKL. This CDR3 region has 18 residues. J was trimmed by 6 bases and V by 4 bases; bases with no gene match: 16. Extracted from the samples, RNA was reverse transcribed into cDNA to serve as the sequencing template. Generated by immunoSEQ multiplex PCR, the TCRdb table keeps only in-frame clones and is missing some. The table shows roughly 60,000 clones, with about 43% occurring only once. Concerning this clone itself: What it recognizes is unknown.

The rearrangement joins TRBV4-1 to TRBJ2-1; 9 bases agree with TRBD1. Source: CD8+ T cells sorted from blood, taken around week 37, from a patient treated with tofacitinib. The receptor's source is a human donor with alopecia areata. The CDR3 loop is CASSRQQGAVESSNEQFF. Here the CDR3 DNA reads TGCGCCAGCAGCCGACAACAGGGGGCGGTTGAATCTTCCAATGAGCAGTTCTTC.